What follows are 16 T cell receptor beta chains derived from one specimen sequenced in a study of blood T cell repertoires in COVID-19. Assay: immunoSEQ multiplex PCR; the TCRdb copy retains only in-frame clones and omits some. The sample has fewer than 95,000 clones, about 80% seen once. The sequenced sample consisted of peripheral blood. These receptors originate from a human donor in a cohort sampled during active COVID-19.

This chain uses TRBV5-1 with TRBJ2-1, with D perhaps matching TRBD2 (6 bases). The germline V gene encodes CDR1 SGHRS and CDR2 YFSETQ. The CDR3 consists of 15 residues. The V end was cut by 6 bases, the J end by 12 bases, with 25 bases between. CDR3 amino acids: CASKRGEEDRTPQFF. For the CDR3, the DNA is TGCGCCAGCAAGCGAGGGGAGGAGGATAGGACACCGCAGTTCTTC.

The chain employs TRBV3-1 (or the pseudogene TRBV3-2) and TRBJ2-2; D possibly corresponds to TRBD1 (6 bases). The ends were cut back, 6 bases at V and 7 bases at J, with 12 bases in the middle. Per the germline V gene, CDR1 is LGHDT and CDR2 is YNNKEL (reference sequence). The CDR3 runs to 13 residues. CDR3 coding DNA: TGTGCCAGCAGTCACAGGGTACTCGGGGAGCTGTTTTTT. It codes for CASSHRVLGELFF.

The chain recombines TRBV9 with TRBJ1-1; 8 bases match TRBD1. This CDR3 is 14 amino acids long. The trim removed 3 bases at V and 3 bases at J, leaving 4 bases unmatched. In germline, CDR1 is SGDLS, CDR2 YYNGEE. CDR3 sequence reads: CASSDGQGDTEAFF. The CDR3 region has the DNA TGTGCCAGCAGCGACGGACAGGGAGACACTGAAGCTTTCTTT.

The CDR3 here is CASSLAGQVNYGYTF. DNA for the CDR3: TGTGCCAGCAGCCTCGCAGGACAGGTTAACTATGGCTACACCTTC. V usage is TRBV3-1 (or the pseudogene TRBV3-2) and J usage is TRBJ1-2; 7 nucleotides agree with TRBD1. Germline V gene lookup returns CDR1 LGHDT and CDR2 YNNKEL (reference sequence). The CDR3 is 15 residues long. Trimming removed 4 bases from V and 1 base from J; junction bases left unmatched: 6.

J is TRBJ1-1 and V is TRBV5-6; possibly TRBD1 for D (6 bases). The germline V gene encodes CDR1 SGHDT and CDR2 YYEEEE. V lost 4 bases and J lost 3, with 16 bases in between. The CDR3 consists of 15 residues. The CDR3 sequence is CASSLPDSLYTEAFF. CDR3 DNA sequence: TGTGCCAGCAGCCTCCCGGACAGTTTATACACTGAAGCTTTCTTT.

Details on this clone: This sample also contains other DNA sequences that code for the same CDR3. The chain employs TRBV18 and TRBJ1-5, with 7 bases fitting TRBD1. The CDR3 consists of 14 residues. CDR1 is KGHSH, CDR2 LQKENI, per germline. V trimming: 1 base; J trimming: 7 bases; junction bases outside the gene matches: 4. The CDR3 DNA reads as TGTGCCAGCTCACCACAGGGGGCCGCACAGCCCCAGCATTTT. Encoded protein: CASSPQGAAQPQHF.

V is TRBV4-2 and J is TRBJ1-2; D unclear. The CDR3 covers 14 residues. Trimming stripped 0 bases from V and 2 bases from J, with 7 bases between. Germline CDR1 LGHNA, CDR2 YNFKEQ. The CDR3 DNA follows: TGTGCCAGCAGCCAAGACCTGCAGAACTATGGCTACACCTTC. Residues: CASSQDLQNYGYTF.

The V and J genes are TRBV11-2 and TRBJ1-5; unclear D gene. V lost 0 bases to trimming and J lost 7 bases, with 16 bases between them. The CDR3 is made up of 16 amino acids. Germline CDR1 reads SGHAT; CDR2 reads FQNNGV. CDR3 sequence (DNA): TGTGCCAGCAGCTTAGATCACGGCCCAGGAGGCCAGCCCCAGCATTTT. Protein sequence: CASSLDHGPGGQPQHF.

V gene TRBV7-2 combines with J gene TRBJ1-4; D ambiguous. The length of the CDR3 is 13 residues. Looked up from germline, CDR1 is SGHTA and CDR2 is FQGNSA. With 2 bases removed from V and 4 bases from J, the gap between germline ends came to 5 bases. CDR3 amino acids: CASSLNSNEKLFF. CDR3 in DNA: TGTGCCAGCAGCTTAAACAGTAATGAAAAACTGTTTTTT.

The chain joins TRBV6-5 to TRBJ1-2; the match to TRBD1 covers 10 bases. CDR1 is MNHEY, CDR2 SVGAGI, per germline. This CDR3 is built from 12 residues. Trimming took 6 bases from V and 7 from J; bases not matched to a gene: 2. The CDR3 loop reads CASRTGGLGYTF. CDR3 nucleotides: TGTGCCAGCAGGACAGGGGGCCTTGGCTACACCTTC.

The chain uses TRBV5-6 and TRBJ1-5; TRBD1 matches 7 bases. Germline V CDR1 and CDR2: SGHDT, YYEEEE. The CDR3 covers 16 residues. V trimming: 7 bases; J trimming: 7 bases; junction bases outside the gene matches: 17. The CDR3 DNA follows: TGTGCCAGCTTTCCAGGGGGTTGGTTAGTAGGGCAGCCCCAGCATTTT. Encoded protein: CASFPGGWLVGQPQHF.

This chain uses TRBV5-1 with TRBJ1-3; D ambiguous. CDR1 is SGHRS, CDR2 YFSETQ, per germline. V lost 7 bases and J 0 bases, leaving 14 bases between the germline ends. The CDR3 is made up of 15 amino acids. CDR3 coding DNA: TGCGCCAGCCGTCCCCAGGAAAGCTCTGGAAACACCATATATTTT. Protein sequence: CASRPQESSGNTIYF.

CDR3 sequence: CASYLKGVKGEKLFF. CDR3 nucleotides: TGTGCCAGCTATCTAAAGGGGGTGAAGGGTGAAAAACTGTTTTTT. This chain connects TRBV3-1 (or the pseudogene TRBV3-2) to TRBJ1-4, with D perhaps TRBD1 (6 bases). The CDR3 is 15 residues long. The V end lost 8 bases, the J end lost 7 bases, and 20 bases lay between the germline ends. Germline loops: CDR1 LGHDT, CDR2 YNNKEL (reference sequence).

The chain carries TRBV24-1 and TRBJ2-5; 9 nucleotides align to TRBD1. With V trimmed by 4 bases and J by 4 bases, 12 bases remained unmatched. Per germline, CDR1 KGHDR and CDR2 SFDVKD. There are 17 residues in the CDR3. CDR3 sequence (DNA): TGTGCCACCAGTGAATCCACCGGACAGGGGATGGGAGAGACCCAGTACTTC. It encodes CATSESTGQGMGETQYF.

In its sample, this clone was seen a few times. CDR3 bases: TGCGCCAGCAGCCTGGGCGGAGGTACGGAGGGCTACACCTTC. It yields the protein CASSLGGGTEGYTF. V usage is TRBV4-1 and J usage is TRBJ1-2; D is undetermined. Germline V CDR1 and CDR2: MGHRA, YSYEKL. V lost 4 bases to trimming and J lost 8 bases, with 17 bases between them. The CDR3 is made up of 14 amino acids.

The CDR3 loop reads CASSSLAGTETQYF. In nucleotides, the CDR3 is TGTGCCAGCAGCTCCCTGGCGGGAACCGAGACCCAGTACTTC. The chain employs TRBV7-8 and TRBJ2-5; weak D call: TRBD2 (6 bases). V lost 4 bases and J lost 5, with 14 bases in between. Germline V gene data show CDR1 as SGHVS and CDR2 as FQNEAQ. The CDR3 contains 14 residues.